This T cell receptor beta chain was sequenced for a study of PD-L1 blockade in urothelial cancer. Specified time point: peripheral blood 6 weeks after treatment start. J lost 6 bases, V lost 4 bases, and 6 bases had no gene match. The CDR3 sequence is 13 residues long. Germline assignment: CDR1 GTSNPN and CDR2 SVGIG (reference sequence). Clones were sequenced by immunoSEQ multiplex PCR, and TCRdb holds only the in-frame ones, with some missing. The table shows around 40,000 clones, with about 88% occurring only once. The sequences come from PBMCs, collected around atezolizumab (anti-PD-L1) treatment. This chain links TRBV30 with TRBJ2-7; 10 nucleotides align to TRBD2. The clonotype was recovered from a man between 60 and 75 years old with urothelial cancer. The CDR3: CAWTSGSVGEQYF. The CDR3 nucleotides read TGTGCCTGGACTAGCGGGAGTGTAGGCGAGCAGTACTTC. The full variable domain, its missing parts supplied by reference TRBV30 and TRBJ2-7, is SQTIHQWPATLVQPVGSPLSLECTVEGTSNPNLYWYRQAAGRGLQLLFYSVGIGQISSEVPQNLSASRPQDRQFILSSKKLLLSDSGFYLCAWTSGSVGEQYFGPGTRLTVT.